The 19 T cell receptor beta chains listed next were all sequenced from one sample in a study of blood T cell repertoires in COVID-19. TCRdb keeps only in-frame clones here, not all; method: immunoSEQ multiplex PCR. The top ten clones hold roughly 5.7% of a sample with about 270,000 clones, about 86% of them seen once. Sequencing was carried out using peripheral blood. The receptors shown here come from a man aged 80 or over with acute or convalescent COVID-19.

This clone has a single count. The rearrangement joins TRBV30 to TRBJ2-2; D might be TRBD2 (7 bases). Germline V gives CDR1 GTSNPN, CDR2 SVGIG (reference sequence). The CDR3 has 16 amino acids. Trimming removed 2 bases from V and 7 bases from J, with 20 bases in between. The DNA of the CDR3 is TGTGCCTGGAGTTCGTTCAAAGGGGGGGTCTTCGGGGAGCTGTTTTTT. This translates into CAWSSFKGGVFGELFF.

This sequence joins TRBV3-1 (or the pseudogene TRBV3-2) and TRBJ2-3; 9 bases match TRBD2. This CDR3 spans 17 amino acids. V dropped 1 base and J dropped 1; count of bases not matched to a gene: 6. Germline CDR1 reads LGHDT; CDR2 reads YNNKEL (reference sequence). CDR3 bases: TGTGCCAGCAGCCAAGCTAGCGGGGCGCGTGGCACAGATACGCAGTATTTT. Translating gives CASSQASGARGTDTQYF.

This chain uses TRBV5-1 with TRBJ2-7; 7 nucleotides agree with TRBD1. CDR1 is SGHRS, CDR2 YFSETQ, per germline. With V trimmed by 4 bases and J by 2 bases, 6 bases remained unmatched. This CDR3 is built from 14 residues. The DNA of the CDR3 is TGCGCCAGCAGCGACTGGGACAGCGCCTACGAGCAGTACTTC. Translation: CASSDWDSAYEQYF. Together with reference TRBV5-1 and TRBJ2-7, the CDR3 gives the full variable domain: KAGVTQTPRYLIKTRGQQVTLSCSPISGHRSVSWYQQTPGQGLQFLFEYFSETQRNKGNFPGRFSGRQFSNSRSEMNVSTLELGDSALYLCASSDWDSAYEQYFGPGTRLTVT.

This chain uses TRBV28 with TRBJ2-4; D perhaps matches TRBD1 (5 bases). CDR3 length: 16 amino acids. From germline, CDR1 is MDHEN and CDR2 SYDVKM. Trimming took off 5 bases at V and 0 bases at J, with 14 bases between the two ends. The CDR3 DNA is TGTGCCAGCAGTGCAGACAGAAGCCTAGCCAAAAACATTCAGTACTTC. This translates into CASSADRSLAKNIQYF.

This clone was detected once. This rearrangement joins TRBV6-5 to TRBJ1-6; the D gene is possibly TRBD1 (6 bases). The CDR3 length is 14 residues. Trimming took 6 bases from V and 10 from J, leaving 16 bases between them. Germline loops: CDR1 MNHEY, CDR2 SVGAGI. CDR3: CASRTQGFWSPLHF. CDR3 sequence (DNA): TGTGCCAGCAGGACACAGGGTTTTTGGTCACCCCTCCACTTT.

This chain joins TRBV21-1 and TRBJ1-4; TRBD1 is taken as the D call from the table, unchecked against the DNA. TRBV21-1 is designated a pseudogene. CDR3 length equals 17 residues. This CDR3 is CASSSDRGSEANEKLFF. CDR3 nucleotide sequence: TGTGCCAGCAGCTCCGACAGGGGCAGTGAGGCTAATGAAAAACTGTTTTTT.

The chain is built from TRBV5-4 and TRBJ2-7, with 10 bases that match TRBD2. V shed 5 bases, J shed 12 bases, and the junction held 14 bases outside the gene matches. CDR3 size: 14 residues. The V gene's germline CDR1 is SGHNT and CDR2 YYREEE (reference sequence). For the CDR3, the DNA is TGTGCCAGCAGTCACGACCAGCGGGAGGGCCTGCGGTACTTC. It codes for CASSHDQREGLRYF.

This clone showed up just a few times. The chain links TRBV29-1 to TRBJ1-2, with 9 bases lining up with TRBD1. CDR3 length: 14 residues. V lost 3 bases, J lost 5 bases, and 7 bases stayed unmatched. From germline, CDR1 is SQVTM and CDR2 ANQGSEA. This CDR3 is CSVDRTGVGYGYTF. CDR3 in DNA: TGCAGCGTTGACCGGACAGGGGTGGGGTATGGCTACACCTTC.

This sequence joins TRBV7-9 and TRBJ1-2; tentatively, D is TRBD1 (6 bases). This CDR3 is built from 12 residues. V gave up 6 bases and J gave up 5 bases, with 10 bases separating them. Germline loops: CDR1 SEHNR, CDR2 FQNEAQ (reference sequence). CDR3 residues: CASSNQGYGYTF. The CDR3 DNA sequence: TGTGCCAGCAGTAACCAGGGGTATGGCTACACCTTC.

The chain has TRBV6-1 and TRBJ2-5, with 11 bases aligning to TRBD2. V dropped 2 bases and J dropped 5; count of bases not matched to a gene: 13. CDR3 size: 18 residues. CDR1 and CDR2 (germline): MNHNS, SASEGT. The CDR3 sequence: CASSERPTSGVLSETQYF. The CDR3 DNA reads TGTGCCAGCAGTGAACGACCGACTAGCGGGGTCCTATCGGAGACCCAGTACTTC.

The chain couples TRBV9 to TRBJ2-2; 7 positions agree with TRBD2. Germline V gene data show CDR1 as SGDLS and CDR2 as YYNGEE. This CDR3 region has 15 residues. J gave up 3 bases and V 4 bases, and 6 bases lay outside the gene matches. The CDR3 region has the DNA TGTGCCAGCAGCCCCACAGGACTAGACACCGGGGAGCTGTTTTTT. Amino acids: CASSPTGLDTGELFF.

The chain employs TRBV20-1 and TRBJ2-7; tentative D call: TRBD1 (5 bases). Trimming left V 3 bases short and J 5 bases short, with 8 bases between. Per the germline V gene, CDR1 is DFQATT and CDR2 is SNEGSKA (reference sequence). The CDR3 has 11 residues. For the CDR3, the DNA is TGCAGTGCTAGGGCAGGGCACGAGCAGTACTTC. Its protein is CSARAGHEQYF.

The rearrangement joins TRBV7-2 to TRBJ2-5, with TRBD2 matching 9 bases. The CDR3 totals 16 residues. With V trimmed by 5 bases and J by 2 bases, 9 bases remained unmatched. The germline gives CDR1 SGHTA, CDR2 FQGNSA. The CDR3 spells CASSATSGGPQETQYF. The CDR3 bases are TGTGCCAGCAGCGCCACCAGCGGGGGGCCGCAAGAGACCCAGTACTTC.

This chain joins TRBV2 and TRBJ1-4; the D is unclear. From germline, CDR1 is SNHLY and CDR2 FYNNEI. This CDR3 has 12 amino acids. V lost 7 bases and J 4 bases, leaving 7 bases between the germline ends. CDR3 DNA: TGTGCCAGCAAACGGGGTAATGAAAAACTGTTTTTT. It is translated as CASKRGNEKLFF.

The chain combines TRBV30 with TRBJ1-4, with unresolved D. V was shortened by 1 base and J by 7 bases, with 7 bases between the two germline ends. Germline loops: CDR1 GTSNPN, CDR2 SVGIG (reference sequence). CDR3 length equals 12 residues. The CDR3 coding sequence is TGTGCCTGGAGTGACCGGGGTGAAAAACTGTTTTTT. Translating gives CAWSDRGEKLFF.

The CDR3 region is CATRATGGVGQPQHF. The DNA of the CDR3 is TGTGCCACCCGGGCGACAGGGGGCGTGGGTCAGCCCCAGCATTTT. This chain uses TRBV19 with TRBJ1-5; 10 bases match TRBD1. Germline lookup yields CDR1 LNHDA and CDR2 SQIVND (reference sequence). J was trimmed by 6 bases and V by 10 bases; bases with no gene match: 12. CDR3 length: 15 residues. Full variable domain (remainder filled in from reference TRBV19 and TRBJ1-5): DGGITQSPKYLFRKEGQNVTLSCEQNLNHDAMYWYRQDPGQGLRLIYYSQIVNDFQKGDIAEGYSVSREKKESFPLTVTSAQKNPTAFYLCATRATGGVGQPQHFGDGTRLSIL.

This clone was detected a few times. This chain connects TRBV2 to TRBJ1-1; D perhaps matches TRBD1 (6 bases). This CDR3 region has 14 residues. Germline CDR1 SNHLY, CDR2 FYNNEI. Trimming left V 7 bases short and J 5 bases short, with 17 bases between. This chain's CDR3 is CASTTTGSVTEAFF. The CDR3 region has the DNA TGTGCCAGCACGACCACAGGGTCGGTTACTGAAGCTTTCTTT. The variable domain in full, with the rest retrieved from reference TRBV2 and TRBJ1-1, is EPEVTQTPSHQVTQMGQEVILRCVPISNHLYFYWYRQILGQKVEFLVSFYNNEISEKSEIFDDQFSVERPDGSNFTLKIRSTKLEDSAMYFCASTTTGSVTEAFFGQGTRLTVV.

The V gene is TRBV19, the J gene TRBJ1-5; D might be TRBD1 (5 bases). The CDR3 is 15 residues long. V was pared by 5 bases and J by 2 bases, with 13 bases between. Looked up from germline, CDR1 is LNHDA and CDR2 is SQIVND (reference sequence). The CDR3 here is CASSAGPEGNQPQHF. CDR3 bases: TGTGCCAGTAGTGCGGGACCAGAGGGCAATCAGCCCCAGCATTTT.

The V call is TRBV12-3 or TRBV12-4, the J call TRBJ2-5, with D tentatively TRBD2 (6 bases). The CDR3 consists of 13 residues. Deletions cut 3 bases from V and 5 bases from J, with 10 bases between. DNA of the CDR3: TGTGCCAGCAGTTTCGGGGCGGGGGAGACCCAGTACTTC. It codes for CASSFGAGETQYF.